This passage covers 16 T cell receptor beta chains from one sample sequenced in a study of early T cells in non-severe SARS-CoV-2 infection. TCRdb analysed the 5' RACE reads with MiXCR anew, one entry per CDR3 protein. The table includes 55,000 to 70,000 distinct CDR3 sequences, roughly 5.9% detected once. The sample taken for sequencing was whole blood. These receptors were obtained from an adult who was a healthcare worker with PCR-confirmed SARS-CoV-2 infection or an uninfected control (not recorded which).

This clonotype occurred many times. The rearrangement uses TRBV7-3 and TRBJ2-7; D not certain. The CDR3 contains 14 residues. Germline V lookup: CDR1 SGHTA, CDR2 FQGTGA. The V and J ends lost 4 bases and 2 bases respectively, with 12 bases between them. This CDR3 reads CASSSLGGPYEQYF. For the CDR3, the DNA is TGTGCCAGCAGCTCCTTGGGCGGTCCCTACGAGCAGTACTTC. Together with reference TRBV7-3 and TRBJ2-7, the CDR3 gives the full variable domain: GAGVSQTPSNKVTEKGKYVELRCDPISGHTALYWYRQSLGQGPEFLIYFQGTGAADDSGLPNDRFFAVRPEGSVSTLKIQRTERGDSAVYLCASSSLGGPYEQYFGPGTRLTVT.

This clonotype was observed many times. The chain is built from TRBV7-2 and TRBJ2-7; D might be TRBD2 (5 bases). V was shortened by 7 bases and J by 2 bases, with 12 bases between the two germline ends. From germline, CDR1 is SGHTA and CDR2 FQGNSA. The CDR3 is made up of 13 amino acids. This CDR3 is CASTRPGAYEQYF. DNA of the CDR3: TGTGCCAGCACCCGTCCCGGGGCCTACGAGCAGTACTTC.

This clonotype was seen at least ten times. The rearrangement uses TRBV10-3 and TRBJ2-7; D uncertain. This CDR3 region has 12 residues. V was pared by 3 bases and J by 7 bases, with 10 bases between. The V gene's germline CDR1 is ENHRY and CDR2 SYGVKD. For the CDR3, the DNA is TGTGCCATCAGTGAAGGACCTTTGGAGCAGTACTTC. Translating gives CAISEGPLEQYF.

This clonotype has only a few counts. The J gene is TRBJ2-5, the V gene TRBV7-2; TRBD1 aligns across 11 bases. Unmatched junction bases numbered 3, after V lost 5 bases and J lost 4 bases. CDR3 length: 14 residues. Germline assignment: CDR1 SGHTA and CDR2 FQGNSA. Written as DNA, the CDR3 is TGTGCCAGCAGCCGGGGGACAGGGGGAGAGACCCAGTACTTC. Translated, it gives CASSRGTGGETQYF. The full variable domain, with the rest looked up from reference TRBV7-2 and TRBJ2-5, is GAGVSQSPSNKVTEKGKDVELRCDPISGHTALYWYRQSLGQGLEFLIYFQGNSAPDKSGLPSDRFSAERTGGSVSTLTIQRTQQEDSAVYLCASSRGTGGETQYFGPGTRLLVL.

This clonotype was observed a few times. The chain employs TRBV7-2 and TRBJ2-2; the D gene is possibly TRBD1 (6 bases). The germline gives CDR1 SGHTA, CDR2 FQGNSA. The V gene lost 4 bases and the J gene lost 3 bases, with 24 bases spanning the gap. The CDR3 runs to 19 residues. Written as DNA, the CDR3 is TGTGCCAGCAGCTCTCGAATGACAGGTGGATGGGCCTACACCGGGGAGCTGTTTTTT. Translation: CASSSRMTGGWAYTGELFF.

The genes are TRBV20-1 and TRBJ2-7, with TRBD2 matching 10 bases. CDR1 is DFQATT, CDR2 SNEGSKA, per germline (reference sequence). Unmatched junction bases numbered 8, after V lost 1 base and J lost 2 bases. There are 16 residues in the CDR3. The CDR3 DNA is TGCAGTGCTAGAGCGCTAGCGGGAGTCACCCCCTACGAGCAGTACTTC. Translated, it gives CSARALAGVTPYEQYF.

The sample holds a few counts of this clonotype. The gene calls are TRBV2 and TRBJ2-3; D is uncertain. Germline CDR1 and CDR2: SNHLY and FYNNEI. This CDR3 has 11 amino acids. The V and J ends lost 8 bases and 5 bases respectively, with 8 bases between them. The CDR3 protein is CASYSGDTQYF. The CDR3 coding sequence is TGTGCCAGCTATTCGGGAGATACGCAGTATTTT.

This clonotype was recorded at least ten times. V is TRBV10-3 and J is TRBJ2-1; the match to TRBD1 covers 8 bases. Germline V gene lookup returns CDR1 ENHRY and CDR2 SYGVKD. The CDR3 spans 17 residues. With 4 bases clipped from V and 8 bases from J, the junction kept 16 bases outside the gene matches. CDR3 coding DNA: TGTGCCATCAGTGGTAGGACAGGGATAAAAATTGAGGATGAGCAGTTCTTC. Residues: CAISGRTGIKIEDEQFF.

As concerns this clonotype: One base away lies a much larger clone, so this may be a sequencing read error. The gene calls are TRBV25-1 and TRBJ1-5, with TRBD1 as a possible D gene (6 bases). This CDR3 contains 16 residues. Germline V gene data show CDR1 as MGHDK and CDR2 as SYGVNS. CDR3 amino acids: CANSESGRGPNQPQHF. In DNA form, the CDR3 reads TGTGCCAACAGTGAATCGGGCAGGGGTCCTAATCAGCCCCAGCATTTT.

V gene TRBV7-6 combines with J gene TRBJ1-5; no firm D call. There are 12 residues in the CDR3. The V end lost 5 bases, the J end lost 5 bases, and 7 bases lay between the germline ends. CDR1 is SGHVS, CDR2 FNYEAQ, per germline. The CDR3 DNA is TGTGCCAGCAGCGACCCTGATCAGCCCCAGCATTTT. Encoded protein: CASSDPDQPQHF.

This clonotype was detected ten times or more. The chain is built from TRBV5-1 and TRBJ1-3; no reliable D call. There are 12 residues in the CDR3. V was cut by 0 bases and J by 6 bases, with 4 bases left in between. In germline, CDR1 is SGHRS, CDR2 YFSETQ. In DNA form, the CDR3 reads TGCGCCAGCAGCTTGGACCAAAACACCATATATTTT. Translation gives CASSLDQNTIYF.

In its sample, this clonotype was seen many times. The V and J genes are TRBV7-9 and TRBJ2-2; D gene unclear. Looked up from germline, CDR1 is SEHNR and CDR2 is FQNEAQ (reference sequence). The CDR3 loop spans 14 amino acids. Trimming cost V 1 base and J 4 bases, with 7 bases left between them. The chain's CDR3 is CASSLDTRTGELFF. CDR3 nucleotide sequence: TGTGCCAGCAGCTTAGATACGCGCACCGGGGAGCTGTTTTTT.

This clonotype was seen repeatedly, ten times or more. The chain recombines TRBV12-3 or TRBV12-4 with TRBJ2-3, with 7 nucleotides matching TRBD2. CDR3 size: 15 residues. With 3 bases clipped from V and 0 bases from J, the junction kept 3 bases outside the gene matches. The DNA for the CDR3 is TGTGCCAGCAGTTTCTCGCGGGGGAGCACAGATACGCAGTATTTT. Translated: CASSFSRGSTDTQYF.

In this sample, this clonotype turned up many times. This CDR3 is CAISAAPSYEQYF. In nucleotides, the CDR3 is TGTGCCATCAGTGCAGCGCCATCCTACGAGCAGTACTTC. The chain has TRBV10-3 and TRBJ2-7; D gene unclear. Trimming shortened V by 4 bases and J by 1 base, and 8 bases separated the two germline ends. This CDR3 has 13 residues. Germline lookup yields CDR1 ENHRY and CDR2 SYGVKD.

In this sample, this clonotype turned up a few times. This chain links TRBV6-2 or TRBV6-3 with TRBJ1-5; D may be TRBD1 (6 bases). The V end was cut by 5 bases, the J end by 2 bases, with 13 bases between. The length of the CDR3 is 15 residues. In germline, CDR1 is MNHEY, CDR2 SVGEGT. The CDR3 reads CASSGNRVGNQPQHF. The CDR3 nucleotides are TGTGCCAGCAGTGGAAACAGGGTTGGCAATCAGCCCCAGCATTTT.

This clonotype was detected many times. This chain links TRBV20-1 with TRBJ2-1, with D perhaps TRBD1 (6 bases). Trimming pared 5 bases from V and 8 bases from J, leaving 16 bases between. Germline V gene sequence: CDR1 DFQATT, CDR2 SNEGSKA (reference sequence). The CDR3 extends over 13 amino acids. As DNA, the CDR3 is TGCAGTGCTTCCAAAGGGGGTGTGGATGAGCAGTTCTTC. Amino acids: CSASKGGVDEQFF.